Many counts were recorded for the clone carrying this T cell receptor (beta chain). Antigen unknown. With 4 bases removed from V and 3 bases from J, the gap between germline ends came to 16 bases. This CDR3 comprises 15 residues. The data derive from a study of regulatory T cells in long-lasting Graves disease. The study's findings and limits: Compared with new cases, persistent Graves' patients showed reduced TCR diversity.

According to the study, TCR beta libraries were built with iRepertoire HTBI primers and CDR3-region Arm-PCR. TCRdb re-called the multiplex PCR reads with MiXCR, one entry per CDR3 protein. The sample contains about 420,000 distinct CDR3 sequences, 16% of which appear only once. Documented time point: newly diagnosed GD, antithyroid drugs for less than 3 months. PBMCs provided the RNA from which the TCR library was made. In addition, the sample was reused for a study of T cells in Graves' hyperthyroidism and ophthalmopathy. As reported in that work: The majority of expanded thyroid clonotypes above 0.001 also appeared in blood. The authors' 13 V-J model separated ophthalmopathy from stable hyperthyroidism.

Sequences were derived from peripheral blood mononuclear cells (PBMCs), sampled at new diagnosis, from a patient treated with antithyroid drugs. The source is a woman between 18 and 30 years old with Graves disease. V is TRBV12-3 or TRBV12-4 and J is TRBJ2-7, with D tentatively TRBD1 (6 bases). The CDR3 reads CASSSTLGARYEQYF. CDR3 nucleotides: TGTGCCAGCAGTTCCACCCTGGGGGCTCGCTACGAGCAGTACTTC.